The source of this TCR beta chain is a study of OX40 agonist ivuxolimab in advanced cancers. General study results and limits: Mean expanded clone counts were higher in CD8+ than CD4+ T cells. CD4+ and CD8+ T cells in blood underwent clonal expansion by week 6 at 0.1 to 3.0 mg/kg.

To note about this clone: The antigen remains unidentified.

Clones were sequenced by immunoSEQ multiplex PCR, and TCRdb holds only the in-frame ones, with some missing. Among tens of thousands of clones, 91% were seen once, and the ten largest hold roughly 8.9%. The TCR comes from an adult with an advanced solid tumor such as melanoma, head and neck, liver or kidney cancer. The source material was CD4+ or CD8+ T cells sorted from blood, sampled in a trial of the OX40 agonist ivuxolimab.

CDR3 bases: TGTGCCTGGTCTCCCGGGACAGGGGCATACGAGCAGTACTTC. Protein sequence: CAWSPGTGAYEQYF. This chain connects TRBV30 to TRBJ2-7, with TRBD1 identical over 10 bases. CDR1 and CDR2 from the germline V gene are GTSNPN and SVGIG (reference sequence). The CDR3 sequence is 14 residues long. V was pared by 5 bases and J by 4 bases, with 8 bases of the junction left unmatched.